This record covers a single T cell receptor (beta chain). Its antigen remains unidentified. The data are from a study of T cell responses to AZD1222 COVID-19 vaccine. General study findings and limits: Regions 160-218 and 743-854 held dominance among vaccine-associated CD4 TCRs, which spanned spike. Only a handful of AZD1222 recipients, several in all, had baseline seropositivity. The donor cohort was predominantly white British with a female majority, and clonal diversity may have been underestimated.

TCRdb's copy holds only in-frame clones and misses some; the assay was immunoSEQ multiplex PCR. The data show more than 95,000 clones, 75% to 90% seen once. This CDR3 is built from 15 residues. Trimming took 3 bases from V and 8 from J, leaving 17 bases between them. Germline CDR1 reads SGHDT; CDR2 reads YYEEEE. This TCR derives from an adult in good health. The input for sequencing was peripheral blood, taken on day 0 of AZD1222 vaccination. This sequence joins TRBV5-6 and TRBJ1-4, with a possible D match to TRBD1 (6 bases). The DNA of the CDR3 is TGTGCCAGCAGCTCTAGTCAGGGGATAGGGGAAAAACTGTTTTTT. The encoded protein is CASSSSQGIGEKLFF.